The TCR beta chain under discussion was sequenced for a study of regulatory T cells in long-lasting Graves disease. Comment on this clonotype: Its target is not known.

Time point in this sample: newly diagnosed GD, antithyroid drugs for less than 3 months. PBMC RNA was the source of the TCR library. Roughly 9.9-milliliter peripheral blood samples went into EDTA tubes. Both iRepertoire HTBI primers and Arm-PCR of CDR3 regions were used to build the TCR beta libraries. TCRdb re-derived calls from the multiplex PCR reads in MiXCR, one entry per CDR3 protein. Here the sample spans more than 400,000 distinct CDR3 sequences, about 17% being singletons. Germline V gene data show CDR1 as SNHLY and CDR2 as FYNNEI. J lost 4 bases, V lost 6 bases, and 10 bases had no gene match. There are 15 residues in the CDR3. The study's findings and limits: Few sampled subjects may have lowered accuracy. TRBV28 was favored in persistent disease, as were TRBJ1-2 and TRBJ2-5.

These data are also associated with another study on T cells in Graves' hyperthyroidism and ophthalmopathy. That work contributes: TCR CDR3 regions were first amplified by RT-PCR with HTBI primers.

Sequences were derived from peripheral blood mononuclear cells (PBMCs), sampled at new diagnosis, from a patient treated with antithyroid drugs. The V call is TRBV2, the J call TRBJ2-3; 7 bases are a match to TRBD1. The TCR sequence derives from a middle-aged man with Graves disease. Written as DNA, the CDR3 is TGTGCCAGCAGGAGACAGGGAATTCAGGCAGATACGCAGTATTTT. Protein sequence: CASRRQGIQADTQYF.